This T cell receptor beta chain derives from a study of CD8+CD57+ T cells in acquired aplastic anemia. Patients picked for sequencing had shown CD8+CD57+ cell expansion detected by flow cytometry. Deletions cut 5 bases from V and 0 bases from J, with 4 bases between. Per the germline V gene, CDR1 is SEHNR and CDR2 is FQNEAQ (reference sequence). The CDR3 loop spans 12 amino acids. Both TCR beta VDJ combination and CDR3 sequence profiling were carried out. Genomic DNA was the template for this profiling. TCRdb reanalysed the reads using MiXCR and keeps one entry per CDR3 protein. The data hold 150,000 to 200,000 distinct CDR3 sequences, with around 48% observed a single time. A note on this clonotype: A much bigger clone sits one base away, suggesting this may be a read error.

This chain joins TRBV7-9 and TRBJ1-1, with D uncertain. The sequence derives from a human donor with aplastic anemia. The sequenced sample consisted of sorted CD4+, CD8+, or CD8+CD57+ T cells (not recorded which) from PBMCs. The CDR3 nucleotides are TGTGCCAGCAGCCAAATGAACACTGAAGCTTTCTTT. Translating it yields CASSQMNTEAFF.